Below are 3 T cell receptor beta chains sequenced from a single sample in a study of cytomegalovirus exposure and HLA in healthy donors. Use of 60 Vbeta and 13 Jbeta primers characterized the PCR. Libraries were prepared by immunoSEQ multiplex PCR; TCRdb keeps only in-frame clonotypes and omits some of them. The data contain about 130,000 clones, 60% to 80% of them singletons. Material: PBMCs. Receptors were obtained from a female donor in good health and CMV-seronegative.

The V gene is TRBV2, the J gene TRBJ1-6; no reliable D call. CDR1 and CDR2 from the germline V gene are SNHLY and FYNNEI. Trimming stripped 4 bases from V and 10 bases from J, with 11 bases between. There are 13 residues in the CDR3. The DNA of the CDR3 is TGTGCCAGCAGTGTACAGCTTCGCTCACCCCTCCACTTT. It is translated as CASSVQLRSPLHF.

V and J are TRBV18 and TRBJ2-6, with D maybe TRBD1 (6 bases). The CDR3 loop spans 18 amino acids. Deletions cut 3 bases from V and 0 bases from J, with 15 bases between. CDR1 and CDR2 (germline): KGHSH, LQKENI. CDR3 DNA sequence: TGTGCCAGCTCACCCAGGCAGGGGTCGTACTCTGGGGCCAACGTCCTGACTTTC. Translated, it gives CASSPRQGSYSGANVLTF.

This clone was counted a single time. The rearrangement joins TRBV28 to TRBJ2-7; the match to TRBD2 covers 9 bases. The CDR3 sequence is 15 residues long. J was trimmed by 8 bases and V by 7 bases; bases with no gene match: 15. Germline assignment: CDR1 MDHEN and CDR2 SYDVKM. CDR3 amino acids: CASTLRYSGSDKQYF. The CDR3, as DNA: TGTGCCAGCACCCTGCGGTATAGCGGGAGTGATAAGCAGTACTTC.